This T cell receptor beta chain appears in the sequencing data of a study of shared clonotypes between healthy human individuals. Study-wide background: There were three CD4 naive, three CD4 memory, two CD8 naive and one CD8 memory plates per donor.

CDR3 length: 14 residues. Germline-derived CDR1 and CDR2 are SGDLS and YYNGEE. V lost 0 bases and J lost 12, with 13 bases in between. Cells designated naive CD8 were CD45RO-negative and were positively selected for CCR7, with terminally differentiated effector memory CD45RA+ cells excluded. Original processing notes: Owing to the provision of junction-only sequences devoid of quality scores by immunoSEQ, filtering differed. Sequenced by immunoSEQ multiplex PCR; TCRdb stores in-frame clones only, minus some. V and J calls plus clone size are reproduced from that table; the DNA served to infer D and trimming. The sample lists around 600,000 clones; approximately 95% were seen once.

The genes are TRBV9 and TRBJ1-6, with a weak D call TRBD1 (6 bases). This receptor was identified in a woman aged 25 to 39 in good health. What was sequenced was naive CD8+ T cells sorted from blood. In nucleotides, the CDR3 is TGTGCCAGCAGCGTAGCCGGACAGCCCTTACCCCTCCACTTT. Translated, it gives CASSVAGQPLPLHF.